This note documents a single TCR beta chain sequence. This clone was seen a handful of times. It has no known antigen specificity. Per-base quality was not reported, and no clone a single base away is much larger than it. The data belong to a study of cytomegalovirus exposure and HLA in healthy donors (dated 2017 in TCRdb). About the investigation overall: In an earlier analysis of 587 of the donors, 276 Gb of sequence data and 120 million or so unique TCR beta sequences from about 190 million T cells were reported. An earlier analysis of 587 of the donors used high-throughput TCR beta sequencing to judge whether each TCR beta V gene segment behaved as functional or pseudogenic. In a later genetic analysis, genome-wide SNP genotypes for about three fifths of the roughly 670 donors were used, and that subset was treated as a discovery cohort. An early release that covered about 600 HLA-typed donors contained 250 to 350 gigabases of sequencing data and about 93 million unique TCR sequences. The study combined high-throughput TCR immunosequencing, statistical association of individual TCRs with disease status, and machine learning to predict cytomegalovirus infection status. Every repertoire in the discovery cohort had been generated on one and the same sequencing platform. Among the roughly 400 genotyped donors, more than 70% belonged to the genetic ancestry cluster associated with self-reported Caucasian donors. A separate validation cohort of approximately 120 different subjects was used in addition to the approximately 700-subject first cohort. Among about 410 genotyped donors of the cohort, an average of roughly 230,000 unique TCR beta nucleotide sequences was sequenced per donor, of which 15% to 20% were non-productive. HLA typing covered class I and class II loci at four-digit resolution. The later analysis used no new phenotypic data to find candidate immune exposures, relying instead on TCR beta sequences and their occurrence across donors. Donor age, sex, ethnicity and CMV serostatus were collected together with the repertoire data. The study was designed to test whether signatures of past pathogen exposure could be identified by cataloging public T cell receptors. Typing coverage differed by locus: A, B, C, DRB1 and DQB1 were typed in roughly 629-630 donors, DQA1 in 522, DPA1 in roughly 590, and DPB1 in approximately 450. A later analysis re-examined previously published TCR beta repertoires from just over 650 donors and added high-resolution HLA genotyping to investigate patterns of TCR occurrence. Because of strong linkage in the cohort, four to six DR-DQ haplotypes were treated as single units for association and clustering. Using immunosequencing, the study profiled T cell repertoires from 666 subjects and related those repertoires to cytomegalovirus serostatus. Study-level results and caveats: In a later analysis, most CMV-associated TCR beta chains were found to appear HLA-restricted, with HLA associations seemingly driven largely by CMV exposure. Because counts were too low, seventeen rarely observed V segments, including chromosome 9 orphons, were left out of the earlier analysis of 500 to 650 of the donors. Compared with the roughly 720-donor mean, donors in an Asian-associated ancestry cluster had fewer N-insertions in productive TCRs, according to a later genetic analysis. In a later genetic analysis, a missense DCLRE1C variant was associated with V-gene and J-gene trimming of TCR beta chains, and the association was replicated in an independent cohort. In both the original and validation cohorts, the classifier was reported to diagnose cytomegalovirus status with high specificity and sensitivity. Correlated functional status among segregating V segments might reflect linkage disequilibrium, but an unknown experimental factor could not be ruled out. Strong co-occurrence of HLA alleles, especially DR and DQ, made assigning TCR associations to individual alleles difficult. Presence/absence analyses assumed roughly uniform sequencing depth across donors, an assumption that may not hold. The study gave a list of 150 to 200 TCR beta chains associated with cytomegalovirus. A later analysis associated approximately 17,000 TCR beta sequences with specific HLA alleles at a false discovery rate of 0.05. Because HLA typing was unavailable for some donors at each locus, only the typed subset was used in association tests. It was suggested by the authors that the approach could potentially be generalized to other disease states and immunological phenotypes. Immune exposure information for the cohort was limited to CMV serostatus. The 87-base-pair reads could not distinguish some IMGT-functional V segments, including TRBV6-2 and TRBV6-3, so those segments were excluded. A cluster of highly shared sequence variants was judged likely to represent a technical artifact of the sequencing pipeline. The cohort was sequenced for TCR beta chains only, and without alpha or paired-chain data the features that could be detected were limited. Across donors, most TCR sequences were observed very rarely, whereas some public TCRs were present in many individuals. In a later analysis, TCR association rates were found to vary across HLA loci, with the most associated TCRs seen for DRB1 alleles and the fewest for HLA-C alleles. In a later analysis, HLA-associated TCR beta chains were found to be more clonally expanded and to have lower generation probabilities than equally common non-associated chains. An earlier analysis of approximately 600 of the donors showed that most TCR beta V segments appeared in productive rearrangements either about 87% or about 30% of the time, which broadly matched IMGT annotations. Several of the top co-occurrence clusters appeared to be linked to parvovirus B19, influenza, CMV and Epstein-Barr virus, according to a later analysis. In vitro tests confirmed that a few of the cytomegalovirus-associated TCR beta chains recognize cytomegalovirus antigens. A further reported finding was that TCR beta sequences accurately predicted the HLA-A and HLA-B alleles for most subjects in the first cohort.

Libraries were built with the immunoSEQ multiplex PCR assay. A mixture of 60 forward primers for TCR Vbeta segments and 13 reverse primers for TCR Jbeta segments was used in the multiplex PCR. Amplification of the CDR3 region of rearranged TCR beta genes was performed with a multiplex PCR assay on genomic DNA. Amplified TCR beta libraries were sequenced as 87-base-pair reads on the Illumina HiSeq System. As for how the authors treated the data: A later analysis tallied 80 million to 95 million unique TCR beta chains across the 610 or so repertoires, and 10 million to 11 million of those chains were shared by two or more donors. To remove PCR and sequencing errors, raw reads were error-corrected and collapsed into unique sequences using a nearest-neighbor algorithm that merged closely related sequences. V, D and J gene segments were assigned by aligning CDR3 sequences to IMGT reference sequences. For a sequence to be retained, a match of at least six nucleotides was required to both a V gene segment and a J gene segment. A rearrangement was called productive if the CDR3 had no stop codons and remained in frame with V and J, and every other rearrangement was called non-productive. CDR3 was defined by IMGT convention, running from the second conserved V-encoded cysteine to the conserved J-encoded phenylalanine. The earlier analysis of approximately 500 of the donors excluded sequences that lacked an unambiguous match to a single V gene segment. An earlier analysis of a few hundred of the donors called V segments functional above 56.7% productive rearrangements and segregating when the between-donor standard deviation exceeded 5%. A statistical classification framework was built for diagnosing cytomegalovirus status from the catalog of TCR beta chain sequences. A later analysis assigned V and J genes by comparing TCR nucleotide sequences with IMGT/GENE-DB human TR gene sequences. The TCRdist pipeline was used in a later analysis to assign CDR3 sequences and most-parsimonious VDJ recombination scenarios. A later analysis defined each TCR beta chain by its CDR3 amino acid sequence plus V-gene family, and excluded reads lacking a unique V-gene family. As a way to deal with suspected cross-contamination and a sequencing artifact, a later analysis dropped approximately 570 nucleotide sequences that were highly shared and had low generation probability. In a later analysis, a clonal expansion index for each public chain was calculated from normalized within-repertoire ranks of inferred template counts. In a later analysis, generation probabilities were computed using a VDJ recombination model fitted to out-of-frame rearrangements, and the results were checked against IGoR. In a later analysis, hypergeometric tests were used to score TCR-TCR, TCR-HLA and TCR-CMV co-occurrence, with a repertoire-size bias correction applied to TCR pairs. A later analysis estimated false discovery rates by permuting HLA or CMV assignments 20 times. A later analysis grouped co-occurring TCRs with DBSCAN, adding TCRdist sequence similarity when clustering within HLA-allele-positive subsets. Repertoires with fewer than 30,000 or more than 120,000 public chains were left out of co-occurrence clustering, as were about 5 repertoires with anomalous nucleotide sharing. TCRdb provides this immuneACCESS table in a form limited to in-frame rearrangements. Some clones are lacking; in checked studies, under half of them reflect an unresolved V gene, and why the rest are absent is not known. V and J calls and clone size are given by that table; D and trimming were obtained from the DNA. This sample holds around 130,000 clones; more than 65% were observed only once. Together, the top ten hold 2.5% to 3.5% of the sample.

The CDR3 covers 16 residues, taking in both the cysteine and the phenylalanine. Only the CDR3 region is kept as DNA, spanning 48 bases read in frame from base 1. The cohort comprised fewer than 750 healthy bone marrow donors. All cohort members were sampled while nominally healthy, although unrecorded immune exposures were likely present. The donor was CMV seropositive and belonged to the group of 250 to 300 seropositive cohort members. Every donor gave a peripheral blood sample, and the peripheral blood mononuclear cells from that sample were used for TCR beta sequencing. The Qiagen DNeasy Blood Extraction Kit was used to extract genomic DNA from the blood cell samples.

This clonotype was sampled from a woman aged 18 to 35 in good health and CMV-seropositive. Here the chain combines TRBV21-1 and TRBJ2-2; the table's D call of TRBD2 was not tested on the DNA. TRBV21-1 is termed a pseudogene. Sample: PBMCs. The DNA reads TGTGCCAGCAGCAAGCGGAGACGGACGAACACCGGGGAGCTGTTTTTT. This sequence encodes CASSKRRRTNTGELFF.